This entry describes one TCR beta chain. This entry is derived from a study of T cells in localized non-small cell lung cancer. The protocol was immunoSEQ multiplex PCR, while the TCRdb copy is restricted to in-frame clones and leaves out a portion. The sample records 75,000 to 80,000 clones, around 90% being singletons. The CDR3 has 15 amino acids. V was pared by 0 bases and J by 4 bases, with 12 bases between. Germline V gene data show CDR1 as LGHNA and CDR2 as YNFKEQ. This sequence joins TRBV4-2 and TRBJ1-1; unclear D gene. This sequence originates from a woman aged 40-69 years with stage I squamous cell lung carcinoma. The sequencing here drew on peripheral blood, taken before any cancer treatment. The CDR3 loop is CASSQETTSGTEAFF. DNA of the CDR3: TGTGCCAGCAGCCAAGAGACAACCTCGGGCACTGAAGCTTTCTTT.